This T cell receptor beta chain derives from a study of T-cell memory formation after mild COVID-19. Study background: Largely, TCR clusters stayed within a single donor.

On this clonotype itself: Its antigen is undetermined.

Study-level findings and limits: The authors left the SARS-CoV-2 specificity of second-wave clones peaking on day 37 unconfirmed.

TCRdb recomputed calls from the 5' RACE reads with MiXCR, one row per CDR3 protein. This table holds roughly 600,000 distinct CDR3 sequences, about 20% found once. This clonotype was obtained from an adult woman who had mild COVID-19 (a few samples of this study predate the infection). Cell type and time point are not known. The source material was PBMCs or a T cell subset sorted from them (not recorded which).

CDR3 in DNA: TGTGCCAGCAGCCATATTACGGGACAGACCTACGAGCAGTACTTC. Its protein is CASSHITGQTYEQYF. V gene TRBV11-2 combines with J gene TRBJ2-7, with TRBD1 matching over 7 bases. The germline V gene encodes CDR1 SGHAT and CDR2 FQNNGV. Trimming cost V 5 bases and J 2 bases; bases outside gene matches: 9. The length of the CDR3 is 15 residues.